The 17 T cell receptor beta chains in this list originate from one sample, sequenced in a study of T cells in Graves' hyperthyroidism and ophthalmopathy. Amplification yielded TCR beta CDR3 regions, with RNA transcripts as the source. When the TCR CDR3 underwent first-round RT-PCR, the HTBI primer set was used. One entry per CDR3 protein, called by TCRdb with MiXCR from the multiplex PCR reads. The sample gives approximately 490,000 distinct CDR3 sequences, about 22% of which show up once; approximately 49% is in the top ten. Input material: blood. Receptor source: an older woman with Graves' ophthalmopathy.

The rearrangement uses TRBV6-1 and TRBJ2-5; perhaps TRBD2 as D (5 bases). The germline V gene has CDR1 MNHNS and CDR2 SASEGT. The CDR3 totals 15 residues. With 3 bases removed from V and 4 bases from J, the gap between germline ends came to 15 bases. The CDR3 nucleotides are TGTGCCAGCAGTGATATTACAGCGGCCCCAGAGACCCAGTACTTC. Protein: CASSDITAAPETQYF.

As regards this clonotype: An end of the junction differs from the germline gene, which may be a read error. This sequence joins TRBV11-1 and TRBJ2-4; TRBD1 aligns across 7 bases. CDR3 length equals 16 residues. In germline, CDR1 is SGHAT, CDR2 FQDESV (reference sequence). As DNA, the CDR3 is TGCGCCAGCAGCCAAGGGACAGCGTCAGCCAAAAACATTCAGTACTTC. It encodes CASSQGTASAKNIQYF.

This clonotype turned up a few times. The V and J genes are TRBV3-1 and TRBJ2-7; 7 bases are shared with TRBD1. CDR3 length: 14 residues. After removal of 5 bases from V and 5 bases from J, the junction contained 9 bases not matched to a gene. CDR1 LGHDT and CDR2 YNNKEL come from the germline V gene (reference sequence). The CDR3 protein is CASSWTGQTDEQYF. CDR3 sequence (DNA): TGTGCCAGCAGCTGGACAGGACAGACGGACGAGCAGTACTTC.

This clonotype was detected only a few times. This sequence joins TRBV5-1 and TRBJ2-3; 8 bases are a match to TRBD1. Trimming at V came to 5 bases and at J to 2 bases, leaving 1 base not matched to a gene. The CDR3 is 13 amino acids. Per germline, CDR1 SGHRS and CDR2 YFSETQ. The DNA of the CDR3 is TGCGCCAGCAGGGGACAGGACACAGATACGCAGTATTTT. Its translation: CASRGQDTDTQYF.

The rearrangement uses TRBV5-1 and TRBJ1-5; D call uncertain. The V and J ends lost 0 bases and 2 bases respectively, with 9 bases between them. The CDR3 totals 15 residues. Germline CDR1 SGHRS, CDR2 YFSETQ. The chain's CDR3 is CASSLGVMGNQPQHF. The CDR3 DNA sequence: TGCGCCAGCAGCTTGGGGGTAATGGGCAATCAGCCCCAGCATTTT.

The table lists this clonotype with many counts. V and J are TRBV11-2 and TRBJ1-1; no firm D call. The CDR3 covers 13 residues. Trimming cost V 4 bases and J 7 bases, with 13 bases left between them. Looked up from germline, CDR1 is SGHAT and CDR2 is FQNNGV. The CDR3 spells CASSSLRDVEAFF. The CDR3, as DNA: TGTGCCAGCAGCTCCTTACGTGATGTTGAAGCTTTCTTT.

The CDR3 spells CASSQAHSKFDEQYF. DNA of the CDR3: TGTGCCAGCAGCCAGGCCCACAGTAAGTTTGACGAGCAGTACTTC. The J gene is TRBJ2-7, the V gene TRBV3-1; no definite D call. V lost 3 bases and J lost 5, with 17 bases in between. CDR3 length: 15 residues. The germline V gene encodes CDR1 LGHDT and CDR2 YNNKEL (reference sequence).

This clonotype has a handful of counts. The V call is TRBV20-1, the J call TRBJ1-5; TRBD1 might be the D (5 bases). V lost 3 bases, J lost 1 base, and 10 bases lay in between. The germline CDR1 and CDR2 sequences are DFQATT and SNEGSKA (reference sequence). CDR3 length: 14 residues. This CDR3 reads CSASSGGSNQPQHF. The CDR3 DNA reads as TGCAGTGCTAGTAGTGGGGGAAGCAATCAGCCCCAGCATTTT.

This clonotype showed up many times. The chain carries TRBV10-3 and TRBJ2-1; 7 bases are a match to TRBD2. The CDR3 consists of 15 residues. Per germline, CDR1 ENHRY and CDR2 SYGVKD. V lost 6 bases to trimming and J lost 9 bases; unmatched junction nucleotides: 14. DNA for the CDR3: TGTGCCATCAGCCCGGGACTATCCCGCCGGAGTGAGCAGTTCTTC. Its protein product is CAISPGLSRRSEQFF.

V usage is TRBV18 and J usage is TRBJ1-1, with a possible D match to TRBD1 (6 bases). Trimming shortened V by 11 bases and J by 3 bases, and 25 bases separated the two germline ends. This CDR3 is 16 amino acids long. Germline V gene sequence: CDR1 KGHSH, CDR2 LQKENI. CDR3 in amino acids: CAASRRGAQMDTEAFF. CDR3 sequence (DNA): TGTGCCGCCTCGCGGCGGGGGGCCCAAATGGACACTGAAGCTTTCTTT.

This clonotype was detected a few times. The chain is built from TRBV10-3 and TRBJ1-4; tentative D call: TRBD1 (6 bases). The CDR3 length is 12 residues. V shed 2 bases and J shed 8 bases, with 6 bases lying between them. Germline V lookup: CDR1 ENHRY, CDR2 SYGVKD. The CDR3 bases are TGTGCCATCAGTGAGGGACAGGAAAAACTGTTTTTT. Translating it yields CAISEGQEKLFF.

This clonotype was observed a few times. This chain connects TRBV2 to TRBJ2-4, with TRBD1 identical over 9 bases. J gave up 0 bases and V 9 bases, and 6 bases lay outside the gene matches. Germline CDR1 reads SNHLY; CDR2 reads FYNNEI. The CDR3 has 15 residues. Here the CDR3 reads CARGGGQGAKNIQYF. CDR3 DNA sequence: TGTGCCAGAGGAGGGGGACAGGGAGCCAAAAACATTCAGTACTTC.

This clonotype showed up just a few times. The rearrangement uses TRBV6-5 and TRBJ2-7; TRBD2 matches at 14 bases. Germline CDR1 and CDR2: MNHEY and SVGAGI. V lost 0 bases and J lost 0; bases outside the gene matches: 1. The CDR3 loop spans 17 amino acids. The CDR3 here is CASSYSGLAGASYEQYF. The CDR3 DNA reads TGTGCCAGCAGTTACTCGGGACTAGCGGGAGCCTCCTACGAGCAGTACTTC.

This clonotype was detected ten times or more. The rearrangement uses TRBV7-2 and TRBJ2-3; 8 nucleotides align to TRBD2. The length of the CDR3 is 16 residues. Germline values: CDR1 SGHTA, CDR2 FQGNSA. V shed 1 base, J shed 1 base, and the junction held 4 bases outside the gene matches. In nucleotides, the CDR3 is TGTGCCAGCAGCTTAGGACTAGCGTGGGGCACAGATACGCAGTATTTT. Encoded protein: CASSLGLAWGTDTQYF.

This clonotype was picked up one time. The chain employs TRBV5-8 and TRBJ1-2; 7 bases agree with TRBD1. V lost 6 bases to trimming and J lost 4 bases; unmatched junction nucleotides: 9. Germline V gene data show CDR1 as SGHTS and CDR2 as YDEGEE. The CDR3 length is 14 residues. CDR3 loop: CASKTGTTSYGYTF. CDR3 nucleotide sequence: TGTGCCAGCAAGACAGGGACGACCAGCTATGGCTACACCTTC.

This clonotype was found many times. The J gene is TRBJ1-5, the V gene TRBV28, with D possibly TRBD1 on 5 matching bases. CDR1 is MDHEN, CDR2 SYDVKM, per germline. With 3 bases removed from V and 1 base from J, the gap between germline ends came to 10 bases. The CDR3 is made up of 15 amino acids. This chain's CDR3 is CASSLIGVSNQPQHF. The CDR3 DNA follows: TGTGCCAGCAGTTTGATAGGGGTGAGCAATCAGCCCCAGCATTTT.

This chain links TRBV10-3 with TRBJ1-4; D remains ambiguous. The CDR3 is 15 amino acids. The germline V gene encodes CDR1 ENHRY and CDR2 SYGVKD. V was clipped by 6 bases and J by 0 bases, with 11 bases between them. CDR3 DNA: TGTGCCATCAGAGGAGGGATCACAACTAATGAAAAACTGTTTTTT. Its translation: CAIRGGITTNEKLFF.